Listed here are 8 T cell receptor beta chains from one sample, sequenced in a study of blood T cell repertoires in COVID-19. Repertoires were generated with immunoSEQ multiplex PCR, while TCRdb's copy carries only in-frame clones and drops some. The sample gives 25,000 to 30,000 clones, over 85% of which show up once; roughly 2.8% is in the top ten. What was sequenced was peripheral blood. These receptor sequences come from a human donor in a cohort sampled during active COVID-19.

The genes are TRBV7-8 and TRBJ2-1, with 8 bases lining up with TRBD1. Germline lookup yields CDR1 SGHVS and CDR2 FQNEAQ. This CDR3 comprises 17 residues. J gave up 8 bases and V 5 bases, and 17 bases lay outside the gene matches. The CDR3: CASSPPRTGPRWDEQFF. DNA for the CDR3: TGTGCCAGCAGCCCTCCGAGGACAGGGCCGCGGTGGGATGAGCAGTTCTTC.

The chain has TRBV5-5 and TRBJ1-4; TRBD1 agrees at 9 bases. From germline, CDR1 is SGHKS and CDR2 YYEKEE (reference sequence). V lost 4 bases to trimming and J lost 8 bases; unmatched junction nucleotides: 6. This CDR3 contains 14 residues. The CDR3 reads CASSPRDRDEKLFF. CDR3 nucleotide sequence: TGTGCCAGCAGCCCCCGGGACAGGGACGAAAAACTGTTTTTT. Filled out from reference TRBV5-5 and TRBJ1-4, the complete variable domain reads DAGVTQSPTHLIKTRGQQVTLRCSPISGHKSVSWYQQVLGQGPQFIFQYYEKEERGRGNFPDRFSARQFPNYSSELNVNALLLGDSALYLCASSPRDRDEKLFFGSGTQLSVL.

The V gene is TRBV27, the J gene TRBJ1-2; D is possibly TRBD1 (6 bases). V shed 5 bases and J shed 7 bases, with 14 bases lying between them. The CDR3 covers 13 residues. CDR1 and CDR2 from the germline V gene are MNHEY and SMNVEV (reference sequence). The CDR3 reads CASSQQGWAGYTF. The CDR3 DNA reads TGTGCCAGCAGTCAACAGGGTTGGGCTGGCTACACCTTC.

The V and J genes are TRBV12-2 and TRBJ2-5; TRBD1 was called by the table and not checked on the DNA. TRBV12-2 is a recognized pseudogene. The CDR3 sequence is 21 residues long. The CDR3 region has the DNA TGTGCAAGTCGCTTAGTTGGGGCCGGCCAGAGAAGAACCCGGACGAAAGAGACCCAGTACTTC. It is translated as CASRLVGAGQRRTRTKETQYF.

The chain has TRBV7-9 and TRBJ2-2, with 10 bases lining up with TRBD1. V dropped 5 bases and J dropped 7; count of bases not matched to a gene: 10. Germline CDR1 SEHNR, CDR2 FQNEAQ (reference sequence). This CDR3 contains 16 residues. CDR3 in DNA: TGTGCCAGCAGCCCCGACAGGGGGCATGGTGGCGGGGAGCTGTTTTTT. Protein sequence: CASSPDRGHGGGELFF.

The chain is built from TRBV18 and TRBJ2-1, with D perhaps TRBD1 (6 bases). The germline CDR1 and CDR2 sequences are KGHSH and LQKENI. The length of the CDR3 is 18 residues. Trimming left V 1 base short and J 9 bases short, with 25 bases between. The CDR3, as DNA: TGTGCCAGCTCACCACAAGGCAGGCAGGGGCCCCTGGCAAGTGAGCAGTTCTTC. It yields the protein CASSPQGRQGPLASEQFF.

The V and J genes are TRBV4-1 and TRBJ1-2; D call uncertain. Trimming removed 5 bases at V and 2 bases at J, with 6 bases between. The length of the CDR3 is 12 residues. Germline CDR1 and CDR2: MGHRA and YSYEKL. CDR3 sequence: CASSTLNYGYTF. CDR3 coding DNA: TGCGCCAGCAGCACCCTAAACTATGGCTACACCTTC.

The chain is built from TRBV5-1 and TRBJ1-2; TRBD1 matches 9 bases. Per germline, CDR1 SGHRS and CDR2 YFSETQ. V trimming: 5 bases; J trimming: 8 bases; junction bases outside the gene matches: 13. The CDR3 runs to 15 residues. CDR3 nucleotide sequence: TGCGCCAGCAGTTTATCCTCACAGGGGGCGCGGGGCTACACCTTC. It yields the protein CASSLSSQGARGYTF. The full variable domain, with the rest looked up from reference TRBV5-1 and TRBJ1-2, is KAGVTQTPRYLIKTRGQQVTLSCSPISGHRSVSWYQQTPGQGLQFLFEYFSETQRNKGNFPGRFSGRQFSNSRSEMNVSTLELGDSALYLCASSLSSQGARGYTFGSGTRLTVV.